Each of the 14 T cell receptor beta chains below was sequenced from the same sample in a study of shared clonotypes between healthy human individuals. Libraries were prepared by immunoSEQ multiplex PCR; TCRdb keeps only in-frame clonotypes and omits some of them. The repertoire consists of roughly 1,500,000 clones, with approximately 98% occurring once and the leading ten covering about 0.45%. Sequencing was carried out using naive CD4+ T cells sorted from blood. Regarding subset: CD45RA+ positively selected. Source of these receptors: a man younger than 40 in good health.

This chain links TRBV6-5 with TRBJ1-2, with D possibly matching TRBD1 (6 bases). The CDR3 spans 13 residues. Germline assignment: CDR1 MNHEY and CDR2 SVGAGI. Trimming left V 2 bases short and J 5 bases short, with 9 bases between. The CDR3 region has the DNA TGTGCCAGCAGTTACAAGGGGGAGTATGGCTACACCTTC. Translated: CASSYKGEYGYTF.

J is TRBJ2-7 and V is TRBV6-5; TRBD2 matches at 11 bases. This CDR3 is built from 14 residues. Germline V gene data show CDR1 as MNHEY and CDR2 as SVGAGI. V shed 9 bases and J 9 bases; nucleotides not matched to a gene: 13. CDR3 bases: TGTGCCAGTACTCTACTAGCGGGAGACGGAAGGCAGTACTTC. Translated, it gives CASTLLAGDGRQYF.

The V call is TRBV28, the J call TRBJ2-7; either TRBD1 or TRBD2 may fit D (7 bases each). From germline, CDR1 is MDHEN and CDR2 SYDVKM. V lost 7 bases and J lost 3, with 25 bases in between. The CDR3 runs to 17 residues. CDR3 bases: TGTGCCAGCATTTCCCCGGGACAGTCGGGGAGGGGCTACGAGCAGTACTTC. Its translation: CASISPGQSGRGYEQYF.

This clone was counted a single time. The chain combines TRBV10-1 with TRBJ2-2; D remains unclear. Germline lookup yields CDR1 WNHNN and CDR2 SYGVQD (reference sequence). The CDR3 loop spans 12 amino acids. V was cut by 5 bases and J by 1 base, with 2 bases left in between. CDR3 nucleotide sequence: TGCGCCAGCAGTTTGAACACCGGGGAGCTGTTTTTT. Translating it yields CASSLNTGELFF.

This chain links TRBV7-2 with TRBJ2-4; possible D gene TRBD2, 6 bases. Trimming pared 3 bases from V and 4 bases from J, leaving 22 bases between. This CDR3 is 18 amino acids long. The germline gives CDR1 SGHTA, CDR2 FQGNSA. For the CDR3, the DNA is TGTGCCAGCAGCTTTGGGACTCTACGGTCCGTTACGAAAAACATTCAGTACTTC. Translation gives CASSFGTLRSVTKNIQYF.

Only a few counts were recorded for this clone. The same CDR3 arises from other DNA sequences in this sample as well. This chain joins TRBV2 and TRBJ2-7, with no clear D. Per the germline V gene, CDR1 is SNHLY and CDR2 is FYNNEI. V was pared by 6 bases and J by 3 bases, with 3 bases between. The CDR3 is made up of 10 amino acids. The CDR3 loop reads CASRVYEQYF. DNA for the CDR3: TGTGCCAGCAGGGTCTACGAGCAGTACTTC.

Concerning this clone itself: The junction shows a germline mismatch at one end, possibly a read error. The chain couples TRBV30 to TRBJ1-4; TRBD1 is a possible D gene (5 bases). Per germline, CDR1 GTSNPN and CDR2 SVGIG (reference sequence). The CDR3 sequence is 13 residues long. CDR3 nucleotides: TGTGCTTGGAGTGGGGGGACCAGAGAAAAACTGTTTTTT. Residues: CAWSGGTREKLFF. Based on the CDR3 plus reference TRBV30 and TRBJ1-4, the full variable domain is SQTIHQWPATLVQPVGSPLSLECTVEGTSNPNLYWYRQAAGRGLQLLFYSVGIGQISSEVPQNLSASRPQDRQFILSSKKLLLSDSGFYLCAWSGGTREKLFFGSGTQLSVL.

As to this clone: The sample has other DNA sequences that encode this CDR3 too. The chain combines TRBV4-3 with TRBJ2-7, with a possible D match to TRBD1 (5 bases). The CDR3 runs to 13 residues. V was trimmed by 1 base and J by 4 bases, leaving 8 bases between them. The germline gives CDR1 LGHNA, CDR2 YSLEER. Written as DNA, the CDR3 is TGCGCCAGCAGCCAAGTTAGGGGTTACGAGCAGTACTTC. This sequence encodes CASSQVRGYEQYF.

The J gene is TRBJ2-5, the V gene TRBV6-1; TRBD2 might be the D (5 bases). This CDR3 is 13 amino acids long. Trimming took 10 bases from V and 5 from J, leaving 17 bases between them. The V gene's germline CDR1 is MNHNS and CDR2 SASEGT. CDR3 in amino acids: CAIRPVRRETQYF. CDR3 DNA: TGTGCCATCCGGCCGGTTCGGAGGGAGACCCAGTACTTC.

The chain uses TRBV29-1 and TRBJ1-2; weak D call: TRBD1 (6 bases). Trimming shortened V by 4 bases and J by 6 bases, and 15 bases separated the two germline ends. CDR1 and CDR2 (germline): SQVTM, ANQGSEA. This CDR3 region has 13 residues. The CDR3 DNA reads as TGCAGCGTTGCCCAGGGGTCGGGTCATGGCTACACCTTC. As protein: CSVAQGSGHGYTF.

The chain combines TRBV4-1 with TRBJ2-1; D is ambiguous. The germline V gene encodes CDR1 MGHRA and CDR2 YSYEKL. Trimming cost V 4 bases and J 7 bases, with 11 bases left between them. The CDR3 runs to 13 residues. This CDR3 reads CASSRDTWNEQFF. As DNA, the CDR3 is TGCGCCAGCAGCCGAGATACCTGGAATGAGCAGTTCTTC.

The rearrangement links TRBV6-6 to TRBJ1-4, with D perhaps TRBD1 (6 bases). V lost 6 bases, J lost 0 bases, and 11 bases lay in between. CDR3 length equals 15 residues. In germline, CDR1 is MNHNY, CDR2 SVGAGI (reference sequence). As DNA, the CDR3 is TGTGCCAGCAGGGCGTCAGGGGCAACTAATGAAAAACTGTTTTTT. This sequence encodes CASRASGATNEKLFF.

CDR3 nucleotide sequence: TGTGCCAGCAGCCTACGAGGGGGCCTTGTGATGAACACTGAAGCTTTCTTT. Its protein product is CASSLRGGLVMNTEAFF. The V gene is TRBV7-9, the J gene TRBJ1-1, with TRBD1 matching over 7 bases. Trimming at V came to 5 bases and at J to 0 bases, leaving 12 bases not matched to a gene. Per germline, CDR1 SEHNR and CDR2 FQNEAQ (reference sequence). This CDR3 spans 17 amino acids.

The V gene is TRBV27, the J gene TRBJ2-6, with D perhaps matching TRBD1 (6 bases). Germline assignment: CDR1 MNHEY and CDR2 SMNVEV (reference sequence). There are 19 residues in the CDR3. The V and J ends lost 0 bases and 5 bases respectively, with 20 bases between them. The CDR3 nucleotides read TGTGCCAGCAGTTTATCCCCCGGCAGGGGCCTCCTCCGGGCCAACGTCCTGACTTTC. This translates into CASSLSPGRGLLRANVLTF.